A selection of T cell receptor beta chains follows, all from one sample in a study of memory CD4+ T cells and cytomegalovirus serostatus. Assay: immunoSEQ multiplex PCR; the TCRdb copy retains only in-frame clones and omits some. The sample shows about 57,000 clones, around 79% of them seen only once. Sequenced material: memory CD4+ T cells from blood. These receptors originate from an adult in good health and CMV-seronegative. The CDR3 runs from the conserved cysteine through the conserved F or W. Each record gives: CDR3 protein, CDR3 DNA, J gene, D gene, V gene, clone size. A D gene is named only where the DNA matches it firmly. Rows may omit the clone size; those that give it use once, few, many or a size class.

CASSLLAGGTDTQYF,TGTGCCAGCAGCTTACTAGCGGGGGGCACAGATACGCAGTATTTT,TRBJ2-3,TRBD2,TRBV7-3,few
CASSPQGGNQPQHF,TGTGCCAGCAGTCCACAGGGCGGCAATCAGCCCCAGCATTTT,TRBJ1-5,.,TRBV2,.
CASWTGRHSYGYTF,TGTGCCAGTTGGACAGGCCGTCATTCCTATGGCTACACCTTC,TRBJ1-2,TRBD1,TRBV19,.
CASRKDSWNEQFF,TGTGCCAGCAGGAAGGACTCCTGGAATGAGCAGTTCTTC,TRBJ2-1,.,TRBV6-5,.
CASSNPGTRGYTF,TGTGCCAGCAGTAACCCAGGGACGAGGGGCTACACCTTC,TRBJ1-2,.,TRBV6-5,few
CASSNRVAGELFF,TGTGCCAGCAGCAACAGGGTCGCCGGGGAGCTGTTTTTT,TRBJ2-2,.,TRBV7-2,.
CASSPPTGLREKLFF,TGTGCCAGCTCACCACCGACAGGGCTTCGGGAAAAACTGTTTTTT,TRBJ1-4,TRBD1,TRBV18,.
CASTEHNTGELFF,TGTGCCAGCACGGAACATAACACCGGGGAGCTGTTTTTT,TRBJ2-2,.,TRBV9,.
CSVERDSLYGYTF,TGCAGCGTTGAAAGGGACTCCCTTTATGGCTACACCTTC,TRBJ1-2,.,TRBV29-1,.
CSVEEAKGATYEQYF,TGCAGCGTTGAAGAAGCAAAGGGGGCAACCTACGAGCAGTACTTC,TRBJ2-7,TRBD1,TRBV29-1,.
CASSQGLAREQYF,TGCGCCAGCAGCCAAGGTCTAGCGCGCGAGCAGTACTTC,TRBJ2-7,.,TRBV4-1,.
CASSTNGLAGGNEQFF,TGCGCCAGCAGCACCAACGGACTAGCGGGGGGCAATGAGCAGTTCTTC,TRBJ2-1,TRBD2,TRBV4-1,.
CASSPTPGGGQETQYF,TGTGCCAGCAGCCCTACGCCGGGGGGCGGCCAAGAGACCCAGTACTTC,TRBJ2-5,.,TRBV9,few
CASSLERWGSGNTIYF,TGTGCCAGCAGCTTGGAAAGATGGGGCTCTGGAAACACCATATATTTT,TRBJ1-3,.,TRBV7-9,.
CASSHPDRFRGNQPQHF,TGTGCCAGTAGCCATCCCGACAGGTTTAGGGGGAATCAGCCCCAGCATTTT,TRBJ1-5,.,TRBV19,.
CASSLRTGSRGYTF,TGCGCCAGCAGCCTTCGGACAGGGTCGAGAGGCTACACCTTC,TRBJ1-2,TRBD1,TRBV5-1,.
CASSLAGNTEAFF,TGTGCCAGCAGCTTAGCCGGGAACACTGAAGCTTTCTTT,TRBJ1-1,.,TRBV11-2,.
CASSAGPRGEQYF,TGTGCCAGCAGCGCGGGACCTCGGGGGGAGCAGTACTTC,TRBJ2-7,.,TRBV5-6,.
CASSDPETQYF,TGCGCCAGCAGTGATCCCGAGACCCAGTACTTC,TRBJ2-5,.,TRBV10-2,.
CATSREGQGIVGEQFF,TGTGCCACCAGCAGGGAAGGACAGGGTATAGTCGGTGAGCAGTTCTTC,TRBJ2-1,TRBD1,TRBV15,few
CASSEGPWNTEAFF,TGTGCCAGCAGTGAAGGACCTTGGAACACTGAAGCTTTCTTT,TRBJ1-1,.,TRBV25-1,few
CAISERRVYGYTF,TGTGCCATCAGTGAGCGACGTGTCTATGGCTACACCTTC,TRBJ1-2,.,TRBV10-3,.
CASSEGDRTGTEAFF,TGTGCCAGCAGTGAAGGGGACAGGACGGGCACTGAAGCTTTCTTT,TRBJ1-1,TRBD1,TRBV2,.